Detailed here is one T cell receptor beta chain. Its antigen remains undetermined. No base quality information exists; no much larger clone differs at one position. This sample is drawn from a study of cytomegalovirus exposure and HLA in healthy donors (dated by TCRdb to 2017 to 2019). In the study overall: According to an earlier analysis of 550 to 750 of the donors, about 179 million T cells yielded 117 million unique TCR beta sequences and more than 250 Gb of sequence data. An early release that covered around 590 HLA-typed donors contained around 300 gigabases of sequencing data and some 87 million unique TCR sequences. Of the approximately 400 genotyped donors, 81% were placed in the genetic ancestry cluster associated with self-reported Caucasian donors. The aim of the study was to test whether cataloging public T cell receptors could identify signatures of past pathogen exposure. The T cell repertoires of several hundred subjects were profiled by immunosequencing and related to cytomegalovirus serostatus. Along with the roughly 610-subject first cohort, a separate validation cohort of over a hundred different subjects was used. The study combined high-throughput TCR immunosequencing, statistical association of individual TCRs with disease status, and machine learning to predict cytomegalovirus infection status. In a later analysis, previously published TCR beta repertoires from 600 to 850 donors were re-analyzed and high-resolution HLA genotyping was added so that TCR occurrence patterns could be studied. The later analysis used no new phenotypic data to find candidate immune exposures, relying instead on TCR beta sequences and their occurrence across donors. An earlier analysis of 450 to 750 of the donors used high-throughput TCR beta sequencing to judge whether each TCR beta V gene segment behaved as functional or pseudogenic. Donor age, sex, ethnicity and CMV serostatus were collected together with the repertoire data. A later genetic analysis took genome-wide SNP genotypes for about 55% of the roughly 700 donors and used that subset as a discovery cohort. Every repertoire in the discovery cohort had been generated on one and the same sequencing platform. Both class I and class II loci were covered by HLA typing, at four-digit resolution. The number of donors typed differed by locus, with 629-630 for A, B, C, DRB1 and DQB1, more than 500 for DQA1, 600 to 610 for DPA1, and some 450 for DPB1. Four to six DR-DQ haplotypes were handled as single units for association and clustering, since linkage in the cohort was strong. Across about 370 genotyped donors of the cohort, an average of approximately 240,000 unique TCR beta nucleotide sequences per donor were sequenced, and approximately 17% of those sequences were non-productive.

The cohort consisted of hundreds of healthy bone marrow donors. At the time of sampling, every cohort member was nominally healthy, though immune exposures that went unrecorded were likely present. The donor was CMV seronegative and belonged to the group of under 400 seronegative cohort members. Every donor gave a peripheral blood sample, and the peripheral blood mononuclear cells from that sample were used for TCR beta sequencing. Genomic DNA extraction from the blood cell samples was performed with the Qiagen DNeasy Blood Extraction Kit. Broader findings and caveats from the paper: At a false discovery rate of 0.05, a later analysis linked about 16,000 TCR beta sequences to specific HLA alleles. A later analysis reported that several top co-occurrence clusters appeared linked to parvovirus B19, influenza, CMV and Epstein-Barr virus. CMV serostatus was the only immune exposure information available for the cohort. In a later genetic analysis, fewer N-insertions in productive TCRs were reported among donors in an Asian-associated ancestry cluster than the 666-donor mean. A later analysis found that most CMV-associated TCR beta chains appeared HLA-restricted, with HLA associations seemingly driven largely by CMV exposure. The study listed 150 to 200 TCR beta chains as associated with cytomegalovirus. The authors suggested that the approach could potentially be generalized to other disease states and immunological phenotypes. A cluster of highly shared sequence variants was judged likely to be a technical artifact of the sequencing pipeline. Most TCR sequences were observed very rarely across donors, whereas some public TCRs were present in many individuals. A further reported finding was that TCR beta sequences accurately predicted the HLA-A and HLA-B alleles for most subjects in the first cohort. V-gene and J-gene trimming of TCR beta chains was associated with a missense DCLRE1C variant in a later genetic analysis, and the association was replicated in an independent cohort. A later analysis found that HLA-associated TCR beta chains were more clonally expanded and had lower generation probabilities than equally common non-associated chains. Because counts were too low, some 16 rarely observed V segments, including chromosome 9 orphons, were excluded from the earlier analysis of roughly 580 of the donors. A few of the identified cytomegalovirus-associated TCR beta chains were confirmed in vitro to be specific for cytomegalovirus antigens. Cytomegalovirus status was reported to be diagnosed by the classifier with high specificity and sensitivity in both the original and validation cohorts. When HLA alleles, especially DR and DQ, strongly co-occurred, attributing TCR associations to individual alleles was difficult. Linkage disequilibrium might explain the correlated functional status among segregating V segments, but an unknown experimental factor could not be ruled out. In a later analysis, the rate of TCR association differed among HLA loci, with DRB1 alleles having the most associated TCRs and HLA-C alleles having the fewest. The 87-base-pair reads could not distinguish some IMGT-functional V segments, including TRBV6-2 and TRBV6-3, so those segments were excluded. HLA typing was unavailable for some donors at each locus, so association tests used only the typed subset. Broadly in line with IMGT annotations, most TCR beta V segments showed up in productive rearrangements about 87% or about 30% of the time in an earlier analysis of under 700 of the donors. The cohort was sequenced for TCR beta chains only, and without alpha or paired-chain data the features that could be detected were limited. Roughly uniform sequencing depth across donors was assumed in presence/absence analyses, although this assumption may not hold.

From a lookup of the germline V gene, CDR1 and CDR2 are SGHRS and YFSETQ. The CDR3, from cysteine to phenylalanine, totals 15 residues. The retained sequence is limited to the CDR3, 45 bases, with the frame set at the first base. Between the V and J ends, shortened by 4 bases and 1 base respectively, the junction contains 11 bases. Libraries came from the immunoSEQ multiplex PCR assay. A mixture of 60 forward primers for TCR Vbeta segments and 13 reverse primers for TCR Jbeta segments was used in the multiplex PCR. A multiplex PCR assay on genomic DNA amplified the CDR3 region of rearranged TCR beta genes. The amplified TCR beta libraries were sequenced on the Illumina HiSeq System as 87-base-pair reads. As for the authors' bioinformatics: A later analysis tallied some 79 million unique TCR beta chains across the approximately 670 repertoires, and about 12 million of those chains were shared by two or more donors. Raw reads were error-corrected and collapsed into unique sequences with a nearest-neighbor algorithm that merged closely related sequences to remove PCR and sequencing errors. Alignment of CDR3 sequences to IMGT reference sequences was used to assign V, D and J gene segments. For a sequence to be retained, a match of at least six nucleotides was required to both a V gene segment and a J gene segment. Rearrangements were classified as productive when the CDR3 lacked stop codons and remained in frame with V and J, and all other rearrangements were classified as non-productive. CDR3 was defined according to IMGT convention as the region running from the second conserved V-encoded cysteine to the conserved J-encoded phenylalanine. Sequences without an unambiguous match to a single V gene segment were excluded from the earlier analysis of approximately 560 of the donors. An earlier analysis of some 500 of the donors classified V segments as functional when productive rearrangements were above 56.7% and as segregating when the standard deviation between donors was above 5%. A statistical classification framework was developed to diagnose cytomegalovirus status using the catalog of TCR beta chain sequences. V and J gene assignment, in a later analysis, came from comparing TCR nucleotide sequences with IMGT/GENE-DB human TR gene sequences. A later analysis assigned CDR3 sequences and most-parsimonious VDJ recombination scenarios with the TCRdist pipeline. In a later analysis, every TCR beta chain was defined by the combination of its CDR3 amino acid sequence and its V-gene family, and reads without a unique V-gene family were dropped. In a later analysis, 500 to 650 highly shared, low-generation-probability nucleotide sequences were removed to address suspected cross-contamination and a sequencing artifact. In a later analysis, a clonal expansion index for each public chain was calculated from normalized within-repertoire ranks of inferred template counts. In a later analysis, generation probabilities were computed using a VDJ recombination model fitted to out-of-frame rearrangements, and the results were checked against IGoR. In a later analysis, hypergeometric tests were used to score TCR-TCR, TCR-HLA and TCR-CMV co-occurrence, with a repertoire-size bias correction applied to TCR pairs. To estimate false discovery rates, a later analysis permuted the HLA or CMV assignments 20 times. In a later analysis, co-occurring TCRs were grouped using DBSCAN, with TCRdist sequence similarity added in when clustering inside HLA-allele-positive subsets. Co-occurrence clustering excluded repertoires with fewer than 30,000 or more than 120,000 public chains, plus five with anomalous nucleotide sharing. Imported from immuneACCESS, the table was reduced by TCRdb to in-frame sequences with V and J called. These copies leave out some clones; in studies compared against another copy, an unresolved V gene accounts for under half, and the cause of the remainder is not known. Clonal size and the V and J genes are those of that table, whereas D and trimming came from the DNA. The sample table contains about 190,000 clones; only one count was recorded for about 81% of them. The ten largest clones capture 1.5% to 2% of the sample.

The chain is assembled from TRBV5-1 and TRBJ2-2; TRBD2 is a weak D gene call, 7 bases matching. This clonotype was sampled from a man younger than 30 in good health and CMV-seronegative. Input material: PBMCs. DNA sequence: TGCGCCAGCAGCCGGGGGGCCTTGAACACCGGGGAGCTGTTTTTT. Its protein reads: CASSRGALNTGELFF.